This T cell receptor beta chain originates from a study of shared clonotypes between healthy human individuals. The CDR3 length is 15 residues. V was trimmed by 6 bases and J by 2 bases, leaving 19 bases between them. Germline loops: CDR1 SQVTM, CDR2 ANQGSEA. Profiled with immunoSEQ multiplex PCR; TCRdb holds only in-frame clones, not every one. The table shows around 2.5 million clones, with 90% to 95% occurring only once. The sequence was obtained from a man between 18 and 29 years old in good health. Some clones in this sample may be carry-over from other donors' samples. The V gene is TRBV29-1, the J gene TRBJ2-5; D is perhaps TRBD2 (6 bases). The sequenced material came from naive CD4+ T cells from PBMCs. Noted subset: CD45RA+ positively selected. The CDR3 sequence: CSVSGARDLQETQYF. CDR3 coding DNA: TGCAGCGTCTCCGGGGCGCGGGATTTGCAAGAGACCCAGTACTTC.